This T cell receptor (beta chain) was recorded in a study of regulatory T cells in long-lasting Graves disease. Overall study results and limits: Study was limited to peripheral blood, excluding thyroid tissue.

Stated time point: newly diagnosed GD, antithyroid drugs for less than 3 months. Following extraction of RNA from PBMCs, that RNA was used to make the TCR library. Germline V gives CDR1 LNHDA, CDR2 SQIVND (reference sequence). CDR3 length: 12 residues. V was trimmed by 5 bases and J by 6 bases, leaving 10 bases between them. This clonotype was counted at least ten times. Its specificity is not known. CDR3-region Arm-PCR and iRepertoire HTBI primers produced the TCR beta libraries. MiXCR, applied by TCRdb to the multiplex PCR reads, yields one record per CDR3 protein. In the table there are some 220,000 distinct CDR3 sequences, 15% to 20% of which are singletons. The sample was also linked to a second study, of T cells in Graves' hyperthyroidism and ophthalmopathy.

The V call is TRBV19, the J call TRBJ2-5; D not resolved. This receptor was taken from a woman aged 30 to 39 with Graves disease. Sequences were derived from peripheral blood mononuclear cells (PBMCs), sampled at new diagnosis, from a patient treated with antithyroid drugs. The CDR3 nucleotides read TGTGCCAGTAGTCTGACCGATCAGACCCAGTACTTC. Its protein is CASSLTDQTQYF.